Each of the 22 T cell receptor beta chains below was sequenced from the same sample in a study of radiotherapy plus CTLA-4 blockade in lung cancer. Libraries were prepared by immunoSEQ multiplex PCR; TCRdb keeps only in-frame clonotypes and omits some of them. Seen here are more than 95,000 clones, about four fifths observed once, and the top ten hold about 3%. Material: peripheral blood, obtained from a patient treated with radiotherapy plus ipilimumab. The receptors stem from a human donor with non-small cell lung cancer who had a partial response to radiotherapy plus ipilimumab. Some clones in this sample may be carry-over from other donors' samples.

The gene calls are TRBV19 and TRBJ1-2; D remains unclear. CDR1 and CDR2 (germline): LNHDA, SQIVND (reference sequence). The CDR3 spans 12 residues. V lost 4 bases to trimming and J lost 6 bases, with 9 bases between them. This chain's CDR3 is CASSKERHGYTF. The CDR3 DNA is TGTGCCAGTAGTAAGGAGCGGCATGGCTACACCTTC.

This clone was picked up one time. V usage is TRBV15 and J usage is TRBJ2-2, with a weak D call TRBD1 (5 bases). This CDR3 has 15 residues. Germline assignment: CDR1 LNHNV and CDR2 YYDKDF (reference sequence). V lost 3 bases and J lost 0, with 8 bases in between. CDR3 amino acids: CATSSATANTGELFF. CDR3 nucleotides: TGTGCCACCAGCAGTGCGACAGCGAACACCGGGGAGCTGTTTTTT.

V gene TRBV2 combines with J gene TRBJ1-1; the D gene is possibly TRBD1 (6 bases). Trimming stripped 6 bases from V and 5 bases from J, with 16 bases between. Per the germline V gene, CDR1 is SNHLY and CDR2 is FYNNEI. The CDR3 length is 14 residues. CDR3 in DNA: TGTGCCAGCAGCACTCGGGGGGGGGCAACTGAAGCTTTCTTT. It codes for CASSTRGGATEAFF.

The gene calls are TRBV7-6 and TRBJ2-3, with D uncertain. The CDR3 has 14 amino acids. V lost 4 bases to trimming and J lost 2 bases, with 10 bases between them. From germline, CDR1 is SGHVS and CDR2 FNYEAQ. CDR3 residues: CASSSQTPTDTQYF. Written as DNA, the CDR3 is TGTGCCAGCAGCTCGCAAACACCCACAGATACGCAGTATTTT.

The chain carries TRBV29-1 and TRBJ2-5, with TRBD1 matching 8 bases. This CDR3 has 12 amino acids. The germline gives CDR1 SQVTM, CDR2 ANQGSEA. J lost 5 bases, V lost 6 bases, and 5 bases had no gene match. This CDR3 is CSVAGTGETQYF. CDR3 coding DNA: TGCAGCGTAGCCGGGACAGGCGAGACCCAGTACTTC.

The chain uses TRBV28 and TRBJ1-2; 8 positions agree with TRBD1. The germline V gene encodes CDR1 MDHEN and CDR2 SYDVKM. The CDR3 length is 16 residues. Germline trimming cut 6 bases from V and 6 bases from J; bases unmatched to any gene: 15. This CDR3 is CASSLTGAGGSDGYTF. DNA of the CDR3: TGTGCCAGCAGCCTCACCGGGGCAGGGGGCAGCGATGGCTACACCTTC.

The chain is built from TRBV7-6 and TRBJ2-5; D may be TRBD2 (5 bases). Trimming pared 5 bases from V and 5 bases from J, leaving 15 bases between. The CDR3 is 14 amino acids. CDR1 and CDR2 from the germline V gene are SGHVS and FNYEAQ. CDR3 amino acids: CASSPTREAETQYF. The CDR3 DNA follows: TGTGCCAGCAGCCCTACTAGGGAAGCGGAGACCCAGTACTTC.

This clone was seen only a few times. The chain joins TRBV6-5 to TRBJ2-7; TRBD1 agrees at 8 bases. CDR1 MNHEY and CDR2 SVGAGI come from the germline V gene. The CDR3 is made up of 15 amino acids. Trimming at V came to 4 bases and at J to 5 bases, leaving 10 bases not matched to a gene. The CDR3 DNA sequence: TGTGCCAGCAGTTTGACAGGGGTCCCTCCTAACGAGCAGTACTTC. Amino acid sequence: CASSLTGVPPNEQYF.

The chain carries TRBV6-5 and TRBJ2-7; 11 positions agree with TRBD2. This CDR3 has 16 residues. Germline CDR1 MNHEY, CDR2 SVGAGI. V lost 3 bases, J lost 1 base, and 5 bases stayed unmatched. CDR3 sequence (DNA): TGTGCCAGCAGTTATTGGACTAGCGGGCGTTCCTACGAGCAGTACTTC. Amino acids: CASSYWTSGRSYEQYF.

This chain uses TRBV19 with TRBJ1-5; D not certain. Per the germline V gene, CDR1 is LNHDA and CDR2 is SQIVND (reference sequence). This CDR3 comprises 13 residues. V was trimmed by 5 bases and J by 5 bases, leaving 10 bases between them. CDR3 DNA sequence: TGTGCCAGTAGTGTAAACGGGGATCAGCCCCAGCATTTT. Residues: CASSVNGDQPQHF.

CDR3 loop: CASSPRHGGDQPQHF. Here the CDR3 DNA reads TGTGCCAGCAGCCCCCGACATGGCGGGGATCAGCCCCAGCATTTT. The chain links TRBV7-2 to TRBJ1-5, with unresolved D. Germline V CDR1 and CDR2: SGHTA, FQGNSA. The length of the CDR3 is 15 residues. Deletions cut 5 bases from V and 5 bases from J, with 16 bases between.

The V and J genes are TRBV27 and TRBJ2-1; perhaps TRBD2 as D (6 bases). V gave up 3 bases and J gave up 9 bases, with 12 bases separating them. The CDR3 loop spans 13 amino acids. In germline, CDR1 is MNHEY, CDR2 SMNVEV (reference sequence). This chain's CDR3 is CASSFSEGGEQFF. DNA for the CDR3: TGTGCCAGCAGTTTTTCAGAGGGAGGTGAGCAGTTCTTC.

V gene TRBV19 combines with J gene TRBJ1-2, with a weak D call TRBD1 (6 bases). V lost 4 bases, J lost 1 base, and 19 bases lay in between. This CDR3 has 17 amino acids. Germline loops: CDR1 LNHDA, CDR2 SQIVND (reference sequence). The CDR3 DNA sequence: TGTGCCAGTAGTACCGGGGCAGGGGAACTCGGTAACTATGGCTACACCTTC. Its translation: CASSTGAGELGNYGYTF. Together with reference TRBV19 and TRBJ1-2, the CDR3 gives the full variable domain: DGGITQSPKYLFRKEGQNVTLSCEQNLNHDAMYWYRQDPGQGLRLIYYSQIVNDFQKGDIAEGYSVSREKKESFPLTVTSAQKNPTAFYLCASSTGAGELGNYGYTFGSGTRLTVV.

This clone was recorded only once. J is TRBJ2-1 and V is TRBV11-3; no clear D. Trimming stripped 5 bases from V and 3 bases from J, with 14 bases between. Germline V gene sequence: CDR1 SGHNT, CDR2 YENEEA. CDR3 length: 15 residues. CDR3: CASSPRPPLYNEQFF. The CDR3 region has the DNA TGTGCCAGCAGCCCTAGGCCGCCGCTCTACAATGAGCAGTTCTTC.

The V gene is TRBV5-1, the J gene TRBJ2-1, with TRBD2 identical over 13 bases. CDR1 and CDR2 (germline): SGHRS, YFSETQ. The CDR3 sequence is 16 residues long. Trimming removed 2 bases from V and 7 bases from J; junction bases left unmatched: 6. The CDR3 nucleotides are TGCGCCAGCAGCTTATTACTAGCGGGGGGGGGAAATGAGCAGTTCTTC. It specifies CASSLLLAGGGNEQFF.

This chain links TRBV7-2 with TRBJ1-1, with 10 bases fitting TRBD1. CDR3 length equals 16 residues. CDR1 and CDR2 (germline): SGHTA, FQGNSA. Losses at the gene ends were 6 bases for V and 1 base for J; bases not matched to a gene: 8. In nucleotides, the CDR3 is TGTGCCAGCAGACCCATAGACAGGGGGCGGAACACTGAAGCTTTCTTT. Amino acid sequence: CASRPIDRGRNTEAFF. Combining the CDR3 with reference TRBV7-2 and TRBJ1-1 gives the whole variable domain GAGVSQSPSNKVTEKGKDVELRCDPISGHTALYWYRQSLGQGLEFLIYFQGNSAPDKSGLPSDRFSAERTGGSVSTLTIQRTQQEDSAVYLCASRPIDRGRNTEAFFGQGTRLTVV.

V usage is TRBV6-5 and J usage is TRBJ1-5; D may be TRBD1 (6 bases). V lost 0 bases and J 6 bases, leaving 9 bases between the germline ends. The CDR3 spans 14 residues. Per the germline V gene, CDR1 is MNHEY and CDR2 is SVGAGI. DNA for the CDR3: TGTGCCAGCAGTTACTCGAGAGGGGGTCAGCCCCAGCATTTT. Its protein product is CASSYSRGGQPQHF.

V is TRBV7-2 and J is TRBJ2-1; D is unclear. With 3 bases removed from V and 8 bases from J, the gap between germline ends came to 8 bases. Germline V gene sequence: CDR1 SGHTA, CDR2 FQGNSA. The CDR3 consists of 12 residues. The CDR3 loop reads CASSFRSYEQFF. CDR3 DNA: TGTGCCAGCAGCTTCAGGTCTTATGAGCAGTTCTTC.

V is TRBV5-1 and J is TRBJ2-7, with D possibly TRBD1 on 5 matching bases. The CDR3 loop spans 16 amino acids. Germline CDR1 reads SGHRS; CDR2 reads YFSETQ. The V end was cut by 2 bases, the J end by 2 bases, with 17 bases between. CDR3 coding DNA: TGCGCCAGCAGCTTTATTAGTGGGGCGTGGACCTACGAGCAGTACTTC. Translation: CASSFISGAWTYEQYF.

The chain has TRBV19 and TRBJ1-5, with D possibly being TRBD1 (5 bases). The CDR3 is made up of 16 amino acids. CDR1 is LNHDA and CDR2 is SQIVND in the germline V gene (reference sequence). V was shortened by 3 bases and J by 2 bases, with 14 bases between the two germline ends. CDR3 DNA sequence: TGTGCCAGTAGTATGGGGCCCAATCGAGGCAATCAGCCCCAGCATTTT. Residues: CASSMGPNRGNQPQHF.

The genes are TRBV7-9 and TRBJ2-1; 7 bases are a match to TRBD1. The CDR3 runs to 13 residues. Trimming removed 8 bases from V and 5 bases from J; junction bases left unmatched: 6. The germline V gene encodes CDR1 SEHNR and CDR2 FQNEAQ (reference sequence). The CDR3, as DNA: TGTGCCAGCGTCCGGGACAGAAACAATGAGCAGTTCTTC. Its protein product is CASVRDRNNEQFF.

The genes are TRBV5-8 and TRBJ2-3; perhaps TRBD1 as D (5 bases). The CDR3 is 15 amino acids. Germline V gene lookup returns CDR1 SGHTS and CDR2 YDEGEE. V was shortened by 0 bases and J by 2 bases, with 10 bases between the two germline ends. CDR3 amino acids: CASSLGQWHTDTQYF. As DNA, the CDR3 is TGTGCCAGCAGCTTGGGACAGTGGCACACAGATACGCAGTATTTT.